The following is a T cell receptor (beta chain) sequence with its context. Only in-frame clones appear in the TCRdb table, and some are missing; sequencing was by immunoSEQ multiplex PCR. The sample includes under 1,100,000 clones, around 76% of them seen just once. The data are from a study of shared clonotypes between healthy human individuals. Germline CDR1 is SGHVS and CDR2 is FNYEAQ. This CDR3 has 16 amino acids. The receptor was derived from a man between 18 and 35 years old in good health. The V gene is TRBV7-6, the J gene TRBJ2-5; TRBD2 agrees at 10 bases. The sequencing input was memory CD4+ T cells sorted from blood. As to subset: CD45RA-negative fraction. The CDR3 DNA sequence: TGTGCTATTCAAGACCCTAGCGGGAGAGATGGGGAGACCCAGTACTTC. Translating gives CAIQDPSGRDGETQYF.